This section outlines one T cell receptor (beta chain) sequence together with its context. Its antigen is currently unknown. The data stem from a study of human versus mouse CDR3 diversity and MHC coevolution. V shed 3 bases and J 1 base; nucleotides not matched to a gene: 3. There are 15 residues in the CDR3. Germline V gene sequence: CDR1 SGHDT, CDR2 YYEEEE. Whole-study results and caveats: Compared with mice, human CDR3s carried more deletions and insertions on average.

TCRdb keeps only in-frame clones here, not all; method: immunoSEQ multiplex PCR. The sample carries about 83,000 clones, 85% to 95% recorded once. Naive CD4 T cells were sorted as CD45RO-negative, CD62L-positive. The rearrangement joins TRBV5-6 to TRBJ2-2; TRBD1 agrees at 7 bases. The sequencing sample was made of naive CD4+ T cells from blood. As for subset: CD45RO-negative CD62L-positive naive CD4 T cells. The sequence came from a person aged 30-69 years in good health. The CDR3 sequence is CASSSRTGNTGELFF. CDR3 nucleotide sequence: TGTGCCAGCAGCTCGCGGACAGGGAACACCGGGGAGCTGTTTTTT. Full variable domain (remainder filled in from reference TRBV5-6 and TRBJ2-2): DAGVTQSPTHLIKTRGQQVTLRCSPKSGHDTVSWYQQALGQGPQFIFQYYEEEERQRGNFPDRFSGHQFPNYSSELNVNALLLGDSALYLCASSSRTGNTGELFFGEGSRLTVL.